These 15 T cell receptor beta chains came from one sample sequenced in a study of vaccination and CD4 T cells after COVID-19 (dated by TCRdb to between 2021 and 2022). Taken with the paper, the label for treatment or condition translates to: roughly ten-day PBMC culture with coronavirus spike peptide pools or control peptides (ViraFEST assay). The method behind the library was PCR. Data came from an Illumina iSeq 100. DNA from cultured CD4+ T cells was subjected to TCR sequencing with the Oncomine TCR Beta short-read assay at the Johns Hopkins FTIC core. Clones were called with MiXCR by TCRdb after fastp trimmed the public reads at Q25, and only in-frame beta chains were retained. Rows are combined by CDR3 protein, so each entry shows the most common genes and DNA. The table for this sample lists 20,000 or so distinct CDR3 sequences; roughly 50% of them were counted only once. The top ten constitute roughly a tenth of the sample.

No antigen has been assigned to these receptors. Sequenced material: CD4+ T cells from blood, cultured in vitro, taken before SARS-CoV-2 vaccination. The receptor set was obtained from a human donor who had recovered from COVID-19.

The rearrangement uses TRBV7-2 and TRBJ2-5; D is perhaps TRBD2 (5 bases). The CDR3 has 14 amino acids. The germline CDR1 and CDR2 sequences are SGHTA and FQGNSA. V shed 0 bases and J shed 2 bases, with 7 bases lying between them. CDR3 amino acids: CASSLAGAQETQYF. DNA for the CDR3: TGTGCCAGCAGCTTAGCGGGAGCACAAGAGACCCAGTACTTC.

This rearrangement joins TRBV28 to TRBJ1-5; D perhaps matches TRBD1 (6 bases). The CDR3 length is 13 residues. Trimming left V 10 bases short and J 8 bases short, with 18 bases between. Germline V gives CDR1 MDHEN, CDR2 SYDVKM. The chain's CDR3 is CATRTELLEPQHF. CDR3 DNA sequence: TGTGCCACAAGGACAGAACTACTGGAGCCCCAGCATTTT.

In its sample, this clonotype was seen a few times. CDR3 loop: CASSVSGTKAFF. Here the CDR3 DNA reads TGTGCCAGCTCGGTATCCGGGACTAAAGCTTTCTTT. The chain is built from TRBV12-3 or TRBV12-4 and TRBJ1-1; weak D call: TRBD1 (5 bases). The CDR3 runs 12 residues. V was trimmed by 8 bases and J by 9 bases, leaving 16 bases between them.

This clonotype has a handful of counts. The CDR3 loop is CASSPRPAYQPQHF. The CDR3 nucleotides read TGTGCCAGTAGTCCCCGACCCGCTTATCAGCCCCAGCATTTT. The chain joins TRBV19 to TRBJ1-5, with D unresolved. The CDR3 extends over 14 amino acids. V was pared by 5 bases and J by 5 bases, with 13 bases between. Looked up from germline, CDR1 is LNHDA and CDR2 is SQIVND (reference sequence).

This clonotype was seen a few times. The DNA of the CDR3 is TGCAGTGCGTACTCCCGGGACAGGGGAAGGTGGGGCAATCAGCCCCAGCATTTT. Translating gives CSAYSRDRGRWGNQPQHF. This chain links TRBV20-1 with TRBJ1-5, with 10 bases fitting TRBD1. The J segment lost 2 bases and the V segment lost 6 bases, leaving 16 bases of the junction unmatched. Germline assignment: CDR1 DFQATT and CDR2 SNEGSKA (reference sequence). CDR3 size: 18 residues.

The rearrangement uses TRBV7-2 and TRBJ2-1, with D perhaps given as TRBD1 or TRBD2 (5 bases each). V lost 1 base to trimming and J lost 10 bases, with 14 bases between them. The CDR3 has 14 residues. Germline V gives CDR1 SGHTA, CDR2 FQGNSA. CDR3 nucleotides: TGTGCCAGCAGCTTAGTGGTTTGGGACCGAGAGCAGTTCTTC. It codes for CASSLVVWDREQFF. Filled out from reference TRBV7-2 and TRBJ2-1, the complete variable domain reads GAGVSQSPSNKVTEKGKDVELRCDPISGHTALYWYRQSLGQGLEFLIYFQGNSAPDKSGLPSDRFSAERTGGSVSTLTIQRTQQEDSAVYLCASSLVVWDREQFFGPGTRLTVL.

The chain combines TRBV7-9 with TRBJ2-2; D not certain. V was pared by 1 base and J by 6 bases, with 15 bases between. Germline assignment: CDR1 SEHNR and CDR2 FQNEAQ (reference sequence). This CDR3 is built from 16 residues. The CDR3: CASSLVMVRSAGELFF. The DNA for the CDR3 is TGTGCCAGCAGCTTAGTTATGGTTAGGTCCGCCGGGGAGCTGTTTTTT.

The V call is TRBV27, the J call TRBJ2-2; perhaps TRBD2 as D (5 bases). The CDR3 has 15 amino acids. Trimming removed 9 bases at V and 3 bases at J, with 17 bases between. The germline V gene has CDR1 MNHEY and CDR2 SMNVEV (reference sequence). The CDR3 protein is CASARTGDYTGELFF. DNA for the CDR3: TGTGCCAGTGCACGGACTGGCGATTACACCGGGGAGCTGTTTTTT.

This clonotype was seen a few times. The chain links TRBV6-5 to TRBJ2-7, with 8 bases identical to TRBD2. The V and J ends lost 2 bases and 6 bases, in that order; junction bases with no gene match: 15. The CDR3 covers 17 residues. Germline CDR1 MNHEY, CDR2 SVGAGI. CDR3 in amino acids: CASSYGGPSAGGLEQYF. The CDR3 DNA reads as TGTGCCAGCAGTTACGGTGGGCCCTCGGCGGGGGGCCTCGAGCAGTACTTC.

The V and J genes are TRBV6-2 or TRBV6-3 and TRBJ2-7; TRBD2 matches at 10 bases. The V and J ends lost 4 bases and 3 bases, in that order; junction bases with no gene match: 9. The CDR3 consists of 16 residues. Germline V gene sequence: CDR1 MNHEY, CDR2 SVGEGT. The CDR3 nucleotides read TGTGCCAGCAGTTTGCTAGCGGGAGTGATCCTCTACGAGCAGTACTTC. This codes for CASSLLAGVILYEQYF.

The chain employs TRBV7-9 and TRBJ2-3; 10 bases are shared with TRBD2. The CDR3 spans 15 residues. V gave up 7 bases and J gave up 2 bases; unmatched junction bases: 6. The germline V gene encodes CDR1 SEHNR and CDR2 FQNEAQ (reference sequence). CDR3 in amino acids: CASTQGTSATDTQYF. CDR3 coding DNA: TGTGCCAGCACCCAAGGGACTAGCGCCACAGATACGCAGTATTTT.

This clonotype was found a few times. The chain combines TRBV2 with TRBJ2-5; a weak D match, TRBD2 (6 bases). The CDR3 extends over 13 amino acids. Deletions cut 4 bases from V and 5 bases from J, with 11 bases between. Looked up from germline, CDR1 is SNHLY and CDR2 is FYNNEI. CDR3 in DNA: TGTGCCAGCAGTGTCGGGAGACGGGAGACCCAGTACTTC. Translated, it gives CASSVGRRETQYF.

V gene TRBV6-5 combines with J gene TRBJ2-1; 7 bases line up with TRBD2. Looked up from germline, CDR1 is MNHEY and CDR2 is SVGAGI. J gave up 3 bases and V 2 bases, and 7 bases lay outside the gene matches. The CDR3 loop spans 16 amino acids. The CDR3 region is CASSYEASGSYNEQFF. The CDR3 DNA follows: TGTGCCAGCAGTTACGAGGCTAGCGGAAGCTACAATGAGCAGTTCTTC.

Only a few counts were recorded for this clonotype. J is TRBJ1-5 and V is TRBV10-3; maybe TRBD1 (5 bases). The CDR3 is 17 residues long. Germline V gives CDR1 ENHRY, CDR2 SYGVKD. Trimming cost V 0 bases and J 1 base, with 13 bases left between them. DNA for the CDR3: TGTGCCATCAGTGAGTCCGTCGGGACCAGGAGCAATCAGCCCCAGCATTTT. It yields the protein CAISESVGTRSNQPQHF.

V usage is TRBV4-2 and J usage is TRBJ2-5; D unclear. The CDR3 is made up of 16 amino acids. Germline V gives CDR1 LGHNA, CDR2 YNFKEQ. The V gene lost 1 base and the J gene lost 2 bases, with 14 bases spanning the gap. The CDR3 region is CASSQVLRQRQETQYF. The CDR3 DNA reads TGTGCCAGCAGCCAAGTTTTAAGGCAGAGACAAGAGACCCAGTACTTC.